This T cell receptor beta chain was sequenced during a study of OX40 agonist ivuxolimab in advanced cancers. Study-level information: Intravenous ivuxolimab at 0.01 to 10 mg/kg was given to patients every 2 weeks. Averaging around 60 years in age, with a range of roughly 20 to 90, the cohort was around 87% male.

Trimming at V came to 3 bases and at J to 8 bases, leaving 5 bases not matched to a gene. Germline CDR1 MNHNY, CDR2 SVGAGI (reference sequence). This CDR3 is 14 amino acids long. Data came from immunoSEQ multiplex PCR; TCRdb stores just in-frame clones and leaves some out. The sample has 12,000 or so clones; about 81% are singletons. The chain uses TRBV6-6 and TRBJ2-1; 9 bases match TRBD1. The starting material was CD4+ or CD8+ T cells sorted from blood, obtained in a trial of the OX40 agonist ivuxolimab. The sequence was collected from an adult with an advanced solid tumor such as melanoma, head and neck, liver or kidney cancer. The CDR3 region is CASSYGTGMDEQFF. CDR3 nucleotides: TGTGCCAGCAGTTATGGGACAGGGATGGATGAGCAGTTCTTC.